One sample yielded the 7 T cell receptor beta chains listed below, sequenced in a study of beta chain features in type 1 diabetes (dated by TCRdb to the late 2010s). Library prep was done by the immunoSEQ multiplex PCR assay. The entire isolated RNA was reverse transcribed using the High Capacity cDNA Reverse Transcription Kit, and thus expressed TCRB transcripts were sequenced. Not all clones reach the TCRdb copy of this immuneACCESS table, which keeps in-frame sequences only. Checked studies attribute under half of the gap to unresolved V genes and leave the rest unexplained. Here the sample has around 250,000 clones; around a quarter occur a single time. The ten largest make up 3.5% to 4% of the sample. Sequencing used central memory CD4+ T cells from blood. The receptors stem from a man aged 25 to 40 in good health.

The rearrangement links TRBV29-1 to TRBJ1-2; D is unclear. Trimming took 8 bases from V and 4 from J, leaving 11 bases between them. Looked up from germline, CDR1 is SQVTM and CDR2 is ANQGSEA. The CDR3 spans 11 residues. The CDR3 coding sequence is TGCAGCTCGGAGGGCTCCTATGGCTACACCTTC. Encoded protein: CSSEGSYGYTF.

V is TRBV9 and J is TRBJ2-5, with 7 bases identical to TRBD1. Trimming took 8 bases from V and 4 from J; bases not matched to a gene: 14. The CDR3 is made up of 15 amino acids. Germline V gene data show CDR1 as SGDLS and CDR2 as YYNGEE. Here the CDR3 reads CASSKADRDRETQYF. DNA for the CDR3: TGTGCCAGTAGCAAAGCCGACAGGGATAGAGAGACCCAGTACTTC.

J is TRBJ2-2 and V is TRBV7-6, with D hard to call. The CDR3 consists of 11 residues. Deletions cut 5 bases from V and 4 bases from J, with 2 bases between. Germline CDR1 and CDR2: SGHVS and FNYEAQ. The CDR3 protein is CASSVTGELFF. CDR3 sequence (DNA): TGTGCCAGCAGCGTCACCGGGGAGCTGTTTTTT.

This clone came up a few times. V is TRBV25-1 and J is TRBJ2-7; TRBD2 agrees at 9 bases. CDR3 length: 14 residues. Germline CDR1 reads MGHDK; CDR2 reads SYGVNS. V shed 6 bases and J 0 bases; nucleotides not matched to a gene: 3. For the CDR3, the DNA is TGTGCCAGCAGGGAAGCGGGAGGCTCCTACGAGCAGTACTTC. It translates to CASREAGGSYEQYF.

The J gene is TRBJ2-7, the V gene TRBV4-1, with D possibly being TRBD1 or TRBD2 (6 bases each). The germline V gene has CDR1 MGHRA and CDR2 YSYEKL. There are 16 residues in the CDR3. Trimming removed 5 bases from V and 4 bases from J, with 21 bases in between. The CDR3 nucleotides read TGCGCCAGCAGCTCCCTCATGCCCGGGGGCAAATACGAGCAGTACTTC. Translated: CASSSLMPGGKYEQYF.

This clone was seen a handful of times. This chain joins TRBV27 and TRBJ1-2; 8 bases agree with TRBD1. V was clipped by 5 bases and J by 8 bases; unmatched bases: 10. CDR1 is MNHEY and CDR2 is SMNVEV in the germline V gene (reference sequence). The CDR3 loop spans 14 amino acids. The CDR3 nucleotides are TGTGCCAGCAGTCCCCATACAGGGGGAGCGGGCTACACCTTC. Its protein product is CASSPHTGGAGYTF.

This clone has only one observation. This chain links TRBV6-1 with TRBJ2-2; the D gene is possibly TRBD1 (6 bases). Germline V gene lookup returns CDR1 MNHNS and CDR2 SASEGT. This CDR3 spans 14 amino acids. Trimming cost V 7 bases and J 2 bases, with 11 bases left between them. The CDR3 DNA follows: TGTGCCAGCAACCTGGACAGAAACACCGGGGAGCTGTTTTTT. Protein sequence: CASNLDRNTGELFF.